This TCR beta chain was profiled in a study of blood T cell repertoires in COVID-19. Study information: Donors in the United States, Italy and Spain gave samples during acute or convalescent COVID-19. The cDNA or gDNA used as material had been derived from T cells, B-cell-depleted T cells, or PBMCs.

Authors' methods: Estimation of nucleated cell counts relied on the amplification of reference gene primers. Measured with immunoSEQ multiplex PCR; TCRdb has only the in-frame clones, and not every one. The V and J calls and the clone size are those of that table, but D and trimming were determined from the DNA. The sample has roughly 330,000 clones; approximately 86% are singletons. The ends lost 5 bases at V and 1 base at J; junction bases unmatched: 8. From germline, CDR1 is MNHEY and CDR2 SVGEGT. The CDR3 is made up of 15 amino acids. The sequence was obtained from a man aged 25-45 years with COVID-19, enrolled during active disease. Sequenced: peripheral blood. This chain uses TRBV6-2 or TRBV6-3 with TRBJ2-7; TRBD1 matches at 7 bases. The CDR3 here is CASSLYRGQSYEQYF. CDR3 nucleotides: TGTGCCAGCAGTCTATACAGGGGTCAATCCTACGAGCAGTACTTC.